This entry describes one T cell receptor (beta chain). The antigen is not known. Expressed TCRB transcripts were sequenced after all isolated RNA was converted to cDNA. Clones were sequenced by immunoSEQ multiplex PCR, and TCRdb holds only the in-frame ones, with some missing. The sample has 150,000 or so clones; about 9.2% are singletons. The data stem from a study of beta chain features in type 1 diabetes. Study at large: On cell yields, gender and age, patients and healthy donors were similar. Study-level results: Within patients, naive, central memory and Treg TCRB repertoires seemed more similar than within healthy donors.

The CDR3 is made up of 14 amino acids. Germline V lookup: CDR1 LNHDA, CDR2 SQIVND (reference sequence). Losses at the gene ends were 9 bases for V and 2 bases for J; bases not matched to a gene: 10. This clonotype was sampled from a man between 18 and 35 years old in good health. The sample taken for sequencing was central memory CD4+ T cells from blood. The V and J genes are TRBV19 and TRBJ2-7; 7 bases are shared with TRBD1. CDR3 sequence: CASGSGTEAYEQYF. DNA of the CDR3: TGTGCCAGCGGTTCGGGGACAGAAGCCTACGAGCAGTACTTC.